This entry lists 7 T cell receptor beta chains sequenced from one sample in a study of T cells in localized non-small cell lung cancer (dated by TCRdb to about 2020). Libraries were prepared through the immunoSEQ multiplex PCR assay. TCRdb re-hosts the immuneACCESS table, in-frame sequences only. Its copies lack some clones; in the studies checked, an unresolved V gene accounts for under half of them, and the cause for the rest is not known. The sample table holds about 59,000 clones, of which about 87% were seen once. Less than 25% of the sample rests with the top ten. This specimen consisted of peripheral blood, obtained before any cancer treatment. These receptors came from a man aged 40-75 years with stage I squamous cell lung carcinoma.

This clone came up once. As DNA, the CDR3 is TGTGCCAGCAGTGAAATGTACTACAATGAGCAGTTCTTC. This translates into CASSEMYYNEQFF. V and J are TRBV2 and TRBJ2-1; D is unresolved. Trimming left V 2 bases short and J 3 bases short, with 5 bases between. This CDR3 is built from 13 residues. Germline V CDR1 and CDR2: SNHLY, FYNNEI.

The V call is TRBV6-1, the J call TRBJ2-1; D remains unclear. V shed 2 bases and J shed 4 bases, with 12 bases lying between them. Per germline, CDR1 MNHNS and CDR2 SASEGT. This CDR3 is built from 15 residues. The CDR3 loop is CASSETVAVYNEQFF. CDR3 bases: TGTGCCAGCAGTGAAACCGTCGCTGTTTACAATGAGCAGTTCTTC.

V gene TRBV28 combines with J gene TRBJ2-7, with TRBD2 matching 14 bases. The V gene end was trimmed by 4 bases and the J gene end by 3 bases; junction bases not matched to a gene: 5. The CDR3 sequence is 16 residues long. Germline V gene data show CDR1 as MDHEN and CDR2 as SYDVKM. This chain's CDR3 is CASSSRGLAGGYEQYF. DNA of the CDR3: TGTGCCAGCAGTTCTCGCGGACTAGCGGGAGGCTACGAGCAGTACTTC.

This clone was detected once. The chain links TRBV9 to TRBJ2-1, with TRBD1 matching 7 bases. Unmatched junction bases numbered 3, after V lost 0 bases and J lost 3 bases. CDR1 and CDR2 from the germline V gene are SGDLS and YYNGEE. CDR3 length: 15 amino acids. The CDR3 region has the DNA TGTGCCAGCAGCGTAGAAGGGGGCCACTACAATGAGCAGTTCTTC. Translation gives CASSVEGGHYNEQFF.

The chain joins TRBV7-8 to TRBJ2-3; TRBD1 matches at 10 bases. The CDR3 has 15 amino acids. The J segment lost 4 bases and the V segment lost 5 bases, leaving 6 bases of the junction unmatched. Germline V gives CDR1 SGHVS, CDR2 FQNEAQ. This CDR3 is CASSPRQGAADTQYF. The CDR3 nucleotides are TGTGCCAGCAGCCCGAGACAGGGGGCGGCAGATACGCAGTATTTT. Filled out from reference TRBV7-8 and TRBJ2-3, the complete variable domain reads GAGVSQSPRYKVAKRGQDVALRCDPISGHVSLFWYQQALGQGPEFLTYFQNEAQLDKSGLPSDRFFAERPEGSVSTLKIQRTQQEDSAVYLCASSPRQGAADTQYFGPGTRLTVL.

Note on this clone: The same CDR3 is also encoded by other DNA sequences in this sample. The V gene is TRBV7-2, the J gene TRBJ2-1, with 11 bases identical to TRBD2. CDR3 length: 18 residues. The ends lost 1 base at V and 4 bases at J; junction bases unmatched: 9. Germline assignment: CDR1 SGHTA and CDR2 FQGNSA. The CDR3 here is CASSLEGTSGRFYNEQFF. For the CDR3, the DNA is TGTGCCAGCAGCTTAGAGGGGACTAGCGGAAGGTTTTACAATGAGCAGTTCTTC.

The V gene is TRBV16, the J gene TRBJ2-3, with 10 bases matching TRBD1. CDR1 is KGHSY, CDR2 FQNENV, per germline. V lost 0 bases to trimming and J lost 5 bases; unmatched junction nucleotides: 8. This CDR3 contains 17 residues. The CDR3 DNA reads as TGTGCCAGCAGCCAATCCATTGGGACAGGGGTTAGAGATACGCAGTATTTT. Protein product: CASSQSIGTGVRDTQYF.